This T cell receptor (beta chain) stems from a study of T cell repertoires in cytomegalovirus infection. About the study: CMV infection plus the matching HLA type was flagged by public TCR beta signatures.

MiXCR, applied by TCRdb to the reads, yields one record per CDR3 protein. The sample consists of some 700,000 distinct CDR3 sequences, under 40% of them appearing once. The sequenced sample consisted of PBMCs. The sequence was obtained from a human donor in good health (CMV status not recorded). Some clones in this sample may be carry-over from other donors' samples.

The CDR3 DNA follows: TGCGCCAGCAGCTTGGGTGGGGTGGTGTTCACTGAAGCTTTCTTT. This sequence encodes CASSLGGVVFTEAFF. This chain links TRBV5-1 with TRBJ1-1; D not resolved. The V gene's germline CDR1 is SGHRS and CDR2 YFSETQ. The CDR3 is 15 amino acids. Trimming removed 0 bases from V and 4 bases from J, with 13 bases in between.